The clone carrying this T cell receptor beta chain showed up just a few times. Methods used by the authors: Estimates of nucleated cell counts were drawn from the amplification of reference gene primers. Repertoires were generated with immunoSEQ multiplex PCR, while TCRdb's copy carries only in-frame clones and drops some. D and trimming come from the DNA, and the V and J calls and clone size come from that table. The table shows about 140,000 clones, with around 80% occurring only once. This sample was included in a study of blood T cell repertoires in COVID-19. Study overall: From T cells, B-cell-depleted T cells, or PBMCs came the material, which was cDNA or gDNA.

CDR3 length: 16 residues. Trimming cost V 6 bases and J 4 bases, with 16 bases left between them. From germline, CDR1 is MNHEY and CDR2 SMNVEV (reference sequence). This TCR was sampled from a woman of 80 years or more with active or convalescent COVID-19. J is TRBJ2-6 and V is TRBV27, with a weak D call TRBD2 (6 bases). Input material: peripheral blood. This CDR3 reads CASSLFRGSGANVLTF. DNA of the CDR3: TGTGCCAGCAGCCTCTTCCGGGGGTCGGGGGCCAACGTCCTGACTTTC.